The clone carrying this T cell receptor beta chain was detected many times. TCRdb re-derived calls from the RT-PCR reads in MiXCR, one entry per CDR3 protein. The sample includes about 680,000 distinct CDR3 sequences, 14% of them seen just once. V lost 4 bases and J lost 7, with 8 bases in between. The CDR3 is made up of 10 amino acids. Per the germline V gene, CDR1 is SQVTM and CDR2 is ANQGSEA. V gene TRBV29-1 combines with J gene TRBJ2-7, with unresolved D. The receptor was isolated from a female donor in good health, serving as a healthy control. Material: memory CD4+ T cells from blood. Here the CDR3 DNA reads TGCAGCGTTGGAGACACTGAGCAGTACTTC. Protein sequence: CSVGDTEQYF.